Below, 7 T cell receptor beta chains from the same sample are listed, as sequenced in a study of T-cell reconstitution after alpha-beta-depleted transplantation in children. Unique molecular identifiers were used to barcode this TCRbeta library. TCRdb re-called the PCR reads with MiXCR, one entry per CDR3 protein. The table lists approximately 300,000 distinct CDR3 sequences, under 14% of them singletons. Sequenced here: peripheral blood, sampled 180 days after TCRalphabeta/CD19-depleted stem cell transplant. All receptors come from a male patient under 10 years old who had a stem cell transplant for chronic granulomatous disease, so the T cells may come from the graft donor.

This clonotype was observed at least ten times. The chain links TRBV20-1 to TRBJ2-7, with 7 positions matching TRBD2. The germline V gene has CDR1 DFQATT and CDR2 SNEGSKA (reference sequence). The CDR3 loop spans 15 amino acids. V shed 6 bases and J 5 bases; nucleotides not matched to a gene: 16. CDR3 residues: CSAAAGRKIFHEQYF. CDR3 nucleotide sequence: TGCAGTGCGGCAGCGGGACGGAAGATCTTTCACGAGCAGTACTTC.

Of note for this clonotype: This may arise from a read error, as a much more abundant clone is one base away. The genes are TRBV12-3 or TRBV12-4 and TRBJ2-3, with TRBD2 as a possible D gene (5 bases). V gave up 5 bases and J gave up 6 bases, with 21 bases separating them. This CDR3 is 16 amino acids long. The CDR3 here is CASSTPDWVTTDTQYF. In DNA form, the CDR3 reads TGTGCCAGCAGTACCCCGGACTGGGTAACCACGGATACGCAGTATTTT.

This clonotype was seen ten or more times. The chain combines TRBV9 with TRBJ2-3; 7 bases agree with TRBD2. The CDR3 spans 15 residues. Germline V gene lookup returns CDR1 SGDLS and CDR2 YYNGEE. With V trimmed by 2 bases and J by 2 bases, 5 bases remained unmatched. Written as DNA, the CDR3 is TGTGCCAGCAGCGTTGGCGGGGGACTCACAGATACGCAGTATTTT. It is translated as CASSVGGGLTDTQYF. Based on the CDR3 plus reference TRBV9 and TRBJ2-3, the full variable domain is DSGVTQTPKHLITATGQRVTLRCSPRSGDLSVYWYQQSLDQGLQFLIQYYNGEERAKGNILERFSAQQFPDLHSELNLSSLELGDSALYFCASSVGGGLTDTQYFGPGTRLTVL.

This clonotype was seen ten or more times. V is TRBV6-2 or TRBV6-3 and J is TRBJ2-3; 8 bases map to TRBD2. Germline V gives CDR1 MNHEY, CDR2 SVGEGT. This CDR3 contains 15 residues. The J segment lost 6 bases and the V segment lost 6 bases, leaving 11 bases of the junction unmatched. The CDR3 protein is CASSPPGGTGDTQYF. CDR3 sequence (DNA): TGTGCCAGCAGCCCACCGGGAGGGACGGGGGATACGCAGTATTTT.

The chain has TRBV7-3 and TRBJ2-1, with TRBD2 matching over 11 bases. The CDR3 is made up of 16 amino acids. Germline-derived CDR1 and CDR2 are SGHTA and FQGTGA. J gave up 4 bases and V 5 bases, and 7 bases lay outside the gene matches. CDR3: CASSERLAGNYNEQFF. CDR3 nucleotides: TGTGCCAGCAGCGAGCGACTAGCGGGGAATTACAATGAGCAGTTCTTC.

This clonotype was observed at least ten times. The genes are TRBV14 and TRBJ2-7; D perhaps matches TRBD2 (5 bases). Trimming removed 4 bases at V and 0 bases at J, with 10 bases between. CDR3 length equals 14 residues. Germline assignment: CDR1 SGHDN and CDR2 FVKESK. CDR3 region: CASSPLRGSYEQYF. The CDR3 nucleotides are TGTGCCAGCAGCCCCCTCCGGGGCTCCTACGAGCAGTACTTC.

This clonotype was recorded at least ten times. The chain has TRBV20-1 and TRBJ2-1, with D hard to call. The CDR3 loop spans 17 amino acids. Between the trimmed V and J ends, which lost 0 bases and 0 bases, there was a span of 15 bases. Germline V gives CDR1 DFQATT, CDR2 SNEGSKA (reference sequence). Here the CDR3 reads CSARDPAASTSYNEQFF. CDR3 bases: TGCAGTGCTAGAGACCCCGCCGCGTCAACCTCCTACAATGAGCAGTTCTTC.